The 28 T cell receptor beta chains presented below share a single source sample, sequenced in a study of T cell repertoires in cytomegalovirus infection. TCRdb ran MiXCR on the reads and lists one entry per CDR3 protein. The sample records approximately 1,000,000 distinct CDR3 sequences, approximately 33% being singletons. Their target antigens are unknown. The sequencing here drew on cultured CD8+ T cells from PBMCs, taken from culture after CMV antigen stimulation. Receptors originate from a human donor in good health (CMV status not recorded). Some clones in this sample may be carry-over from other donors' samples.

This clonotype has a handful of counts. The chain combines TRBV6-1 with TRBJ1-2, with D unresolved. This CDR3 region has 18 residues. CDR1 and CDR2 from the germline V gene are MNHNS and SASEGT. The ends were cut back, 3 bases at V and 4 bases at J, with 24 bases in the middle. CDR3 DNA sequence: TGTGCCAGCAGTGAGGTGGGCGTCCCGTCTCGGCGGGTCTATGGCTACACCTTC. Its translation: CASSEVGVPSRRVYGYTF.

The J gene is TRBJ2-1, the V gene TRBV4-1; TRBD2 might be the D (6 bases). V lost 1 base and J 5 bases, leaving 15 bases between the germline ends. CDR1 is MGHRA, CDR2 YSYEKL, per germline. The CDR3 sequence is 16 residues long. The CDR3 DNA follows: TGCGCCAGCAGCCAAGGAGGAGCGGGCGCCCACAATGAGCAGTTCTTC. It encodes CASSQGGAGAHNEQFF.

The chain joins TRBV29-1 to TRBJ2-7; D remains unclear. This CDR3 is 14 amino acids long. Germline V gene lookup returns CDR1 SQVTM and CDR2 ANQGSEA. Trimming pared 3 bases from V and 1 base from J, leaving 13 bases between. CDR3 in amino acids: CSVDGVLGSYEQYF. CDR3 nucleotides: TGCAGCGTTGATGGGGTGTTGGGATCCTACGAGCAGTACTTC.

The chain combines TRBV14 with TRBJ1-4; D perhaps matches TRBD1 (6 bases). The CDR3 length is 16 residues. Germline values: CDR1 SGHDN, CDR2 FVKESK. Trimming removed 5 bases at V and 0 bases at J, with 13 bases between. CDR3 DNA sequence: TGTGCCAGCAGCTTCCGACAGGTTGCAACTAATGAAAAACTGTTTTTT. Translating it yields CASSFRQVATNEKLFF.

The V call is TRBV4-2, the J call TRBJ2-7; 10 positions match TRBD1. This CDR3 has 16 residues. Unmatched junction bases numbered 8, after V lost 1 base and J lost 5 bases. Germline-derived CDR1 and CDR2 are LGHNA and YNFKEQ. This CDR3 is CASSQGPDRGRNEQYV. The CDR3 nucleotides read TGTGCCAGCAGCCAAGGTCCTGACAGGGGGCGTAACGAGCAGTACGTC.

Only a few counts were recorded for this clonotype. The V gene is TRBV24-1, the J gene TRBJ2-3, with D maybe TRBD2 (6 bases). Germline V gene lookup returns CDR1 KGHDR and CDR2 SFDVKD. Trimming pared 9 bases from V and 1 base from J, leaving 13 bases between. CDR3 length: 14 amino acids. The CDR3 protein is CATARGGRTDTQYF. CDR3 sequence (DNA): TGTGCCACCGCCCGGGGAGGACGCACAGATACGCAGTATTTT.

This chain links TRBV3-1 with TRBJ1-1, with a tentative D call TRBD1 (6 bases). V was shortened by 1 base and J by 5 bases, with 14 bases between the two germline ends. This CDR3 has 15 amino acids. The germline V gene has CDR1 LGHDT and CDR2 YNNKEL (reference sequence). Written as DNA, the CDR3 is TGTGCCAGCAGCCAAGTACAGGGTGGTTGGACTGAAGCTTTCTTT. The encoded protein is CASSQVQGGWTEAFF.

Points on this clonotype: Relative to the germline gene, one junction end is altered; a read error may explain this. The chain uses TRBV10-3 and TRBJ2-5; no clear D gene. This CDR3 contains 16 residues. From germline, CDR1 is ENHRY and CDR2 SYGVKD. This CDR3 is CAISGSAMGYEESQYF. The CDR3 DNA sequence: TGTGCCATCAGTGGGTCAGCGATGGGGTATGAAGAGTCCCAGTACTTC.

This clonotype has more than one count but fewer than ten. V is TRBV14 and J is TRBJ2-5; maybe TRBD1 (6 bases). The CDR3 consists of 15 residues. V lost 2 bases to trimming and J lost 2 bases, with 12 bases between them. Germline values: CDR1 SGHDN, CDR2 FVKESK. CDR3: CASSQWRTEQETQYF. CDR3 sequence (DNA): TGTGCCAGCAGCCAATGGAGGACAGAACAAGAGACCCAGTACTTC. The entire variable domain, with the rest obtained from reference TRBV14 and TRBJ2-5, is as follows: EAGVTQFPSHSVIEKGQTVTLRCDPISGHDNLYWYRRVMGKEIKFLLHFVKESKQDESGMPNNRFLAERTGGTYSTLKVQPAELEDSGVYFCASSQWRTEQETQYFGPGTRLLVL.

At least ten counts were recorded for this clonotype. The chain carries TRBV27 and TRBJ2-7; D may be TRBD2 (5 bases). Germline CDR1 reads MNHEY; CDR2 reads SMNVEV (reference sequence). The CDR3 runs 13 residues. The V end was cut by 6 bases, the J end by 0 bases, with 9 bases between. DNA of the CDR3: TGTGCCAGCAGCTCGGGGAGCTCCTACGAGCAGTACGTC. It codes for CASSSGSSYEQYV.

This chain uses TRBV12-3 or TRBV12-4 with TRBJ2-3; 8 bases match TRBD1. The junction had 7 bases not matched to a gene; V was cut back by 2 bases and J by 3 bases. This CDR3 is built from 16 residues. CDR3 protein: CASSLRAQGATDTQYF. The DNA of the CDR3 is TGTGCCAGCAGTTTAAGGGCGCAGGGGGCAACAGATACGCAGTATTTT.

The rearrangement uses TRBV10-2 and TRBJ2-7, with TRBD1 matching 8 bases. The CDR3 totals 13 residues. The V segment lost 7 bases and the J segment 6 bases; nucleotides outside the gene matches: 8. Looked up from germline, CDR1 is WSHSY and CDR2 is SAAADI. CDR3 coding DNA: TGCGCCAGCAAATTGGGACAGGTAGCCGAGCAGTACTTC. Encoded protein: CASKLGQVAEQYF.

V is TRBV3-1 and J is TRBJ2-1; TRBD1 is a possible D gene (6 bases). The germline V and J ends were trimmed by 0 bases and 5 bases, with 11 bases remaining between them. There are 15 residues in the CDR3. Germline lookup yields CDR1 LGHDT and CDR2 YNNKEL (reference sequence). The CDR3 region is CASSQDRGINNEQFF. CDR3 DNA: TGTGCCAGCAGCCAAGACAGGGGAATTAACAATGAGCAGTTCTTC.

This clonotype was recorded a few times. A junction end diverges from the germline sequence, so it may reflect a read error. This chain connects TRBV7-7 to TRBJ2-4; D is possibly TRBD1 (5 bases). CDR3 length: 13 amino acids. Germline assignment: CDR1 SSHAT and CDR2 FNYEAQ (reference sequence). The CDR3, as DNA: TGTGCTAGCAGCTTAGATCAGGGAAACATTCAGTACTTC. It encodes CASSLDQGNIQYF. Looking up the rest from reference TRBV7-7 and TRBJ2-4 gives the full variable domain: GAGVSQSPRYKVTKRGQDVTLRCDPISSHATLYWYQQALGQGPEFLTYFNYEAQPDKSGLPSDRFSAERPEGSISTLTIQRTEQRDSAMYRCASSLDQGNIQYFGAGTRLSVL.

This chain links TRBV12-3 or TRBV12-4 with TRBJ1-1; 8 bases align to TRBD1. Trimming took 3 bases from V and 0 from J; bases not matched to a gene: 21. The CDR3 extends over 21 amino acids. The CDR3 spells CASSFSLGDRSDPGMNTEAFF. DNA of the CDR3: TGTGCCAGCAGTTTCTCCCTAGGGGACAGGTCCGACCCGGGTATGAACACTGAAGCTTTCTTT.

The chain recombines TRBV9 with TRBJ2-2, with a possible D match to TRBD2 (5 bases). The germline V gene has CDR1 SGDLS and CDR2 YYNGEE. Trimming removed 0 bases at V and 1 base at J, with 10 bases between. CDR3 size: 16 residues. CDR3 bases: TGTGCCAGCAGCGTAGGGAGGACGGTGAACACCGGGGAGCTGTTTTTT. Its protein product is CASSVGRTVNTGELFF.

The CDR3 sequence is CASRGERHTQYF. CDR3 sequence (DNA): TGTGCCAGCAGAGGAGAGCGACATACGCAGTATTTT. This chain joins TRBV2 and TRBJ2-3; D is uncertain. Germline lookup yields CDR1 SNHLY and CDR2 FYNNEI. V lost 6 bases, J lost 7 bases, and 11 bases lay in between. This CDR3 region has 12 residues.

The gene calls are TRBV6-5 and TRBJ1-1; D may be TRBD1 (6 bases). The V end lost 2 bases, the J end lost 1 base, and 14 bases lay between the germline ends. The germline gives CDR1 MNHEY, CDR2 SVGAGI. The CDR3 has 16 residues. The CDR3 sequence: CASSYNRQETNTEAFF. For the CDR3, the DNA is TGTGCCAGCAGTTACAATAGACAGGAGACGAACACTGAAGCTTTCTTT.

This clonotype turned up a few times. V gene TRBV19 combines with J gene TRBJ1-5; D ambiguous. The CDR3 loop spans 15 amino acids. CDR1 and CDR2 from the germline V gene are LNHDA and SQIVND (reference sequence). With 3 bases removed from V and 4 bases from J, the gap between germline ends came to 13 bases. CDR3 protein: CASSIYLGGNQPQHF. DNA for the CDR3: TGTGCCAGTAGTATTTACCTGGGAGGAAATCAGCCCCAGCATTTT.

This clonotype was seen more than once but under ten times. This rearrangement joins TRBV7-3 to TRBJ2-2, with 9 bases aligning to TRBD1. CDR1 is SGHTA, CDR2 FQGTGA, per germline. J lost 6 bases, V lost 0 bases, and 2 bases had no gene match. The CDR3 has 15 residues. CDR3 nucleotide sequence: TGTGCCAGCAGCTTAACGAGGACAGGGGCCGGGGAGCTGTTTTTT. Translating gives CASSLTRTGAGELFF.

A single count supports this clonotype. This chain connects TRBV19 to TRBJ1-2; a weak D match, TRBD1 (5 bases). The V and J ends lost 5 bases and 8 bases respectively, with 12 bases between them. Germline CDR1 reads LNHDA; CDR2 reads SQIVND (reference sequence). This CDR3 is 12 amino acids long. CDR3 amino acids: CASSQQAGGYTF. The CDR3 nucleotides are TGTGCCAGTAGTCAACAGGCAGGGGGCTACACCTTC.

This clonotype was seen only a few times. The rearrangement joins TRBV2 to TRBJ2-1; 8 positions agree with TRBD2. The length of the CDR3 is 17 residues. J lost 1 base, V lost 1 base, and 6 bases had no gene match. The V gene's germline CDR1 is SNHLY and CDR2 FYNNEI. In DNA form, the CDR3 reads TGTGCCAGCAGTGAAGTCCCCGGGGGGGGTTCCTACAATGAGCAGTTCTTC. Amino acid sequence: CASSEVPGGGSYNEQFF.

This clonotype was counted ten times or more. The rearrangement joins TRBV7-9 to TRBJ2-2, with TRBD2 matching 10 bases. Trimming cost V 5 bases and J 5 bases; bases outside gene matches: 14. The CDR3 spans 18 residues. Germline loops: CDR1 SEHNR, CDR2 FQNEAQ (reference sequence). The DNA for the CDR3 is TGTGCCAGCAGCCACTCGACTAGCGGGCTATATTGGACCGGGGAGCTGTTTTTT. This codes for CASSHSTSGLYWTGELFF.

This clonotype came up a few times. V and J are TRBV7-3 and TRBJ2-2; D gene ambiguous. Trimming removed 6 bases at V and 9 bases at J, with 11 bases between. Germline V CDR1 and CDR2: SGHTA, FQGTGA. The CDR3 sequence is 12 residues long. In DNA, the CDR3 is TGTGCCAGCAGTTTTTTAGGGAGGGAGCTGTTTTTT. Translated, it gives CASSFLGRELFF.

This clonotype turned up a few times. The chain uses TRBV28 and TRBJ2-5; D perhaps matches TRBD1 (6 bases). CDR1 is MDHEN and CDR2 is SYDVKM in the germline V gene. V was shortened by 5 bases and J by 1 base, with 11 bases between the two germline ends. The length of the CDR3 is 14 residues. CDR3 nucleotides: TGTGCCAGCAGTCCGAACAGGGCCCAAGAGACCCAGTACTTC. This translates into CASSPNRAQETQYF.

This clonotype appeared a few times. This sequence joins TRBV12-3 or TRBV12-4 and TRBJ2-1; 7 bases match TRBD2. The CDR3 is 15 residues long. V lost 7 bases and J lost 2; bases outside the gene matches: 8. The CDR3 DNA reads TGTGCCAGCACCCTGGGGGGGAATCCCTACAATGAGCAGTTCTTC. Its protein is CASTLGGNPYNEQFF.

This clonotype was found a few times. The chain joins TRBV10-2 to TRBJ2-1; TRBD1 agrees at 7 bases. V dropped 7 bases and J dropped 4; count of bases not matched to a gene: 4. The CDR3 runs to 13 residues. Germline CDR1 is WSHSY and CDR2 is SAAADI. CDR3: CASNRDRYNEQFF. In nucleotides, the CDR3 is TGCGCCAGCAACCGGGACAGATACAATGAGCAGTTCTTC.

The chain is built from TRBV19 and TRBJ2-4; 7 bases map to TRBD1. The CDR3 spans 15 residues. From germline, CDR1 is LNHDA and CDR2 SQIVND (reference sequence). The V segment lost 2 bases and the J segment 2 bases; nucleotides outside the gene matches: 3. This CDR3 reads CASSIRGPPKNIQYF. The CDR3 DNA is TGTGCCAGTAGTATAAGGGGGCCGCCCAAAAACATTCAGTACTTC.